A selection of T cell receptor beta chains follows, all from one sample in a study of shared clonotypes between healthy human individuals. TCRdb keeps only in-frame clones here, not all; method: immunoSEQ multiplex PCR. The repertoire holds about 2.1 million clones, with about 92% as singletons. Sequenced material: naive CD8+ T cells from PBMCs. These receptors were collected from a young man in good health. Some clones in this sample may be carry-over from other donors' samples. Each CDR3 is given with its conserved first and last residue. A D gene is named only where the DNA matches it firmly. Only some rows state a clone size, as once, few, many or a class for expanded clones.

v_call	d_call	j_call	clone_size	cdr3_nt	cdr3_aa
TRBV7-9	TRBD2	TRBJ2-1	NA	TGTGCCAGCAGCTCCAGACTAGCGGCTTACAATGAGCAGTTCTTC	CASSSRLAAYNEQFF
TRBV19	NA	TRBJ2-5	NA	TGTGCCACCGGACTACCGTGGCAAGAGACCCAGTACTTC	CATGLPWQETQYF
TRBV5-1	TRBD1	TRBJ1-1	NA	TGCGCCAGCAGCTTAGAGCAGGGACAGGGGGCCGAATTGAACACTGAAGCTTTCTTT	CASSLEQGQGAELNTEAFF
TRBV15	TRBD1	TRBJ1-2	NA	TGTGCCACCACCCCAAAGAACAGGGGAGCTAACTATGGCTACACCTTC	CATTPKNRGANYGYTF
TRBV27	TRBD2	TRBJ2-1	NA	TGTGCCAGCAGTTCTCTAGCGGGAGCTGTGGATGAGCAGTTCTTC	CASSSLAGAVDEQFF
TRBV7-9	NA	TRBJ1-3	few	TGTGCCAGCAGCGCGGCTCGATCCTCTGGAAACACCATATATTTT	CASSAARSSGNTIYF
TRBV4-1	NA	TRBJ1-4	NA	TGCGCCAGCAGCCAAGTGGAGGGGGATTTGGGTGAAAAACTGTTTTTT	CASSQVEGDLGEKLFF
TRBV19	NA	TRBJ1-5	NA	TGTGCCAGTAGTATCTCCAGGGATGGTACGCAGCCCCAGCATTTT	CASSISRDGTQPQHF
TRBV10-3	NA	TRBJ2-1	NA	TGTGCCATCAGTGAGTCTCTCGCCCCTGGCGGGCCGCCCAATGAGCAGTTCTTC	CAISESLAPGGPPNEQFF
TRBV7-9	TRBD1	TRBJ2-7	NA	TGTGCCAGCAGCTCGACAGGGGGCACCGAGCAGTACTTC	CASSSTGGTEQYF
TRBV6-1	TRBD2	TRBJ2-5	NA	TGTGCCAGCAGTGAACCTAGCGGGAGTTGGGAGACCCAGTACTTC	CASSEPSGSWETQYF
TRBV5-1	NA	TRBJ2-2	NA	TGCGCCAGCAGCTTGGGAGGGCCCGGGGAGCTGTTTTTT	CASSLGGPGELFF
TRBV29-1	NA	TRBJ1-3	once	TGCAGCGTTGAAGATCTCCCGGGAAACACCATATATTTT	CSVEDLPGNTIYF